The following is a T cell receptor beta chain sequence with its context. Its antigen is not known. The CDR3 totals 15 residues. With V trimmed by 5 bases and J by 4 bases, 9 bases remained unmatched. Germline lookup yields CDR1 SGHTA and CDR2 FQGNSA. This sample was taken from a study of T cell responses to AZD1222 COVID-19 vaccine. General observations from the study: Only a handful of individuals given AZD1222 were seropositive at baseline. Spike-specific TCRs gained breadth and depth after people received two AZD1222 doses. Donors were mostly white British, more females; clonal diversity possibly underestimated. Within unmutated variant regions lay the reported targets of nearly half of spike-specific TCRs.

Assay: immunoSEQ multiplex PCR; the TCRdb copy retains only in-frame clones and omits some. In the table there are some 140,000 clones, roughly 93% of which are singletons. The V gene is TRBV7-2, the J gene TRBJ2-5, with 8 positions matching TRBD2. The TCR was taken from an adult in good health. The sample was peripheral blood, taken on day 0 of AZD1222 vaccination. This CDR3 reads CASSPRGGTGETQYF. In DNA, the CDR3 is TGTGCCAGCAGCCCCCGGGGGGGGACGGGAGAGACCCAGTACTTC.